A selection of T cell receptor beta chains follows, all from one sample in a study of blood T cell repertoires in COVID-19. Assay used: immunoSEQ multiplex PCR; TCRdb lists only in-frame clones, some missing. This sample yields roughly 88,000 clones, of which around 90% are seen a single time; 3.5% to 4% belongs to the top ten. Sequencing was carried out using peripheral blood. The receptors here all came from a woman aged 45-65 years in a cohort sampled during active COVID-19. Both conserved end residues are part of each CDR3. Each record gives: clone size, J gene, D gene, V gene, CDR3 DNA, CDR3 protein. The D gene is left open where the match is weak. Size is stated for part of the rows, as once, few or many counts, or as a class when the clone is expanded.

size: NA; J: TRBJ2-7; D: TRBD1; V: TRBV7-8; DNA: TGTGCCAGCAGCTTTGGGACAGGTTTGTACGAGCAGTACTTC; CDR3: CASSFGTGLYEQYF
size: NA; J: TRBJ2-7; D: TRBD1; V: TRBV29-1; DNA: TGCAGCGTTTCGACAGGGGCCGAGCAGTACTTC; CDR3: CSVSTGAEQYF
size: NA; J: TRBJ2-5; D: NA; V: TRBV29-1; DNA: TGCAGCGTTGCCAGGGGTGACGGTGAGACCCAGTACTTC; CDR3: CSVARGDGETQYF
size: NA; J: TRBJ1-5; D: NA; V: TRBV19; DNA: TGTGCCAGTATGTTAGGGCCGGGATATAGCAATCAGCCCCAGCATTTT; CDR3: CASMLGPGYSNQPQHF
size: NA; J: TRBJ1-4; D: NA; V: TRBV28; DNA: TGTGCCAGCAGTCCTGGACGGGGGTTTGCAACTAATGAAAAACTGTTTTTT; CDR3: CASSPGRGFATNEKLFF
size: NA; J: TRBJ2-1; D: NA; V: TRBV2; DNA: TGTGCCAGGATTGAAAATGTGCGGTTCTTC; CDR3: CARIENVRFF
size: NA; J: TRBJ1-4; D: NA; V: TRBV3-1/TRBV3-2; DNA: TGTGCCAGCAGCCTCGTTAATCTGGGGGGAGTTCGTGGTAATGAAAAACTGTTTTTT; CDR3: CASSLVNLGGVRGNEKLFF
size: NA; J: TRBJ2-2; D: TRBD2; V: TRBV5-1; DNA: TGCGCCAGCACCCCTAGCGGCACCGGGGAGCTGTTTTTT; CDR3: CASTPSGTGELFF
size: few; J: TRBJ2-7; D: NA; V: TRBV2; DNA: TGTGCCAGCAAGGGGAACTCCTACGAGCAGTACTTC; CDR3: CASKGNSYEQYF
size: NA; J: TRBJ2-2; D: NA; V: TRBV10-3; DNA: TGTGCCATCAGTGAGCTAGGGGGAACCGGGGAGCTGTTTTTT; CDR3: CAISELGGTGELFF
size: NA; J: TRBJ1-6; D: NA; V: TRBV6-5; DNA: TGTGCCAGCAGTTACGGGACTTATTCACCCCTCCACTTT; CDR3: CASSYGTYSPLHF
size: NA; J: TRBJ1-5; D: NA; V: TRBV6-5; DNA: TGTGCCAGCATCCGGGAGGTTCTCAGCAATCAGCCCCAGCATTTT; CDR3: CASIREVLSNQPQHF
size: once; J: TRBJ1-5; D: NA; V: TRBV27; DNA: TGTGCCAGCAGTCCAGGGCGAGGCAATCAGCCCCAGCATTTT; CDR3: CASSPGRGNQPQHF
size: NA; J: TRBJ2-2; D: TRBD2; V: TRBV27; DNA: TGTGCCAGCAGGGTCGCGGGGGGCATCACCGGGGAGCTGTTTTTT; CDR3: CASRVAGGITGELFF
size: NA; J: TRBJ2-3; D: NA; V: TRBV29-1; DNA: TGCAGCGTTGTCCTGCGGGCCCCGCAGCGAAGCGGCGATACGCAGTATTTT; CDR3: CSVVLRAPQRSGDTQYF
size: NA; J: TRBJ1-2; D: TRBD1; V: TRBV4-1; DNA: TGCGCCAGCAGCCGTCAGGGGGTACCTGACTATGGCTACACCTTC; CDR3: CASSRQGVPDYGYTF
size: once; J: TRBJ2-3; D: NA; V: TRBV6-1; DNA: TGTGCCAGCAGTGACGTAGTAGGGGGTTTCGGCACAGATACGCAGTATTTT; CDR3: CASSDVVGGFGTDTQYF
size: NA; J: TRBJ1-4; D: NA; V: TRBV3-1/TRBV3-2; DNA: TGTGCCAGCAGCGGCGGGGAGAAACAGCTATCCAATGAAAAACTGTTTTTT; CDR3: CASSGGEKQLSNEKLFF
size: NA; J: TRBJ1-4; D: TRBD1; V: TRBV2; DNA: TGTGCCAGCACTTATCTCGGGACAGGGAATGAAAAACTGTTTTTT; CDR3: CASTYLGTGNEKLFF
size: NA; J: TRBJ2-1; D: TRBD1; V: TRBV6-5; DNA: TGTGCCAGCAGCAAGGACAGGGCTCCATATGAGCAGTTCTTC; CDR3: CASSKDRAPYEQFF
size: NA; J: TRBJ2-5; D: NA; V: TRBV6-2/TRBV6-3; DNA: TGTGCCAGCCGCCCCTCGGGTCAAGAGACCCAGTACTTC; CDR3: CASRPSGQETQYF
size: NA; J: TRBJ1-2; D: TRBD1; V: TRBV3-1/TRBV3-2; DNA: TGTGCCAGCAGCCACGGGACAGGGAATGGCTACACCTTC; CDR3: CASSHGTGNGYTF
size: NA; J: TRBJ2-7; D: TRBD1; V: TRBV10-3; DNA: TGTGCTCTGGGACAGGGAGGAAACGAGCAGTACTTC; CDR3: CALGQGGNEQYF
size: NA; J: TRBJ2-2; D: TRBD1; V: TRBV7-3; DNA: TGTGCCAGCAGCGCCTTGACAGGGGTGGCCGGGGAGCTGTTTTTT; CDR3: CASSALTGVAGELFF
size: NA; J: TRBJ2-3; D: NA; V: TRBV3-1/TRBV3-2; DNA: TGTGCCAGCAGCCAAGGGGGACTGGGGGTCACAGATACGCAGTATTTT; CDR3: CASSQGGLGVTDTQYF
size: NA; J: TRBJ1-2; D: TRBD1; V: TRBV28; DNA: TGTGCCAGCAGTCCGACCAGAGGGGGACAGGGTGATGGCTACACCTTC; CDR3: CASSPTRGGQGDGYTF
size: NA; J: TRBJ2-3; D: NA; V: TRBV7-6; DNA: TGTGCCAGCAGCTTATCGGATACGCAGTATTTT; CDR3: CASSLSDTQYF
size: NA; J: TRBJ2-7; D: TRBD1; V: TRBV6-5; DNA: TGTGCCAGCAGTTACTCGGGACAGGGGGCCTACGAGCAGTACTTC; CDR3: CASSYSGQGAYEQYF
size: NA; J: TRBJ1-1; D: NA; V: TRBV19; DNA: TGTGCCAGTAGTATGGAGGGCAGGGAAGGGTCTGAAGCTTTCTTT; CDR3: CASSMEGREGSEAFF
size: once; J: TRBJ1-5; D: TRBD1; V: TRBV24-1; DNA: TGTGCCACCAGTGATACAGGGGGCGGGCAGCCCCAGCATTTT; CDR3: CATSDTGGGQPQHF
size: NA; J: TRBJ2-3; D: NA; V: TRBV5-4; DNA: TGTGCCAGCAGCTTGCGGGGTTCAGATACGCAGTATTTT; CDR3: CASSLRGSDTQYF
size: NA; J: TRBJ2-3; D: NA; V: TRBV6-5; DNA: TGTGCCAGCAGTTACTCGGCGGCAGATACGCAGTATTTT; CDR3: CASSYSAADTQYF
size: NA; J: TRBJ2-3; D: TRBD2; V: TRBV6-5; DNA: TGTGCCAGCACCCCGCTAGCGGGGGGCACAGATACGCAGTATTTT; CDR3: CASTPLAGGTDTQYF
size: NA; J: TRBJ1-5; D: NA; V: TRBV4-1; DNA: TGCGCCAGCAGCCAAGGCTACAGGGTCGGCAATCAGCCCCAGCATTTT; CDR3: CASSQGYRVGNQPQHF